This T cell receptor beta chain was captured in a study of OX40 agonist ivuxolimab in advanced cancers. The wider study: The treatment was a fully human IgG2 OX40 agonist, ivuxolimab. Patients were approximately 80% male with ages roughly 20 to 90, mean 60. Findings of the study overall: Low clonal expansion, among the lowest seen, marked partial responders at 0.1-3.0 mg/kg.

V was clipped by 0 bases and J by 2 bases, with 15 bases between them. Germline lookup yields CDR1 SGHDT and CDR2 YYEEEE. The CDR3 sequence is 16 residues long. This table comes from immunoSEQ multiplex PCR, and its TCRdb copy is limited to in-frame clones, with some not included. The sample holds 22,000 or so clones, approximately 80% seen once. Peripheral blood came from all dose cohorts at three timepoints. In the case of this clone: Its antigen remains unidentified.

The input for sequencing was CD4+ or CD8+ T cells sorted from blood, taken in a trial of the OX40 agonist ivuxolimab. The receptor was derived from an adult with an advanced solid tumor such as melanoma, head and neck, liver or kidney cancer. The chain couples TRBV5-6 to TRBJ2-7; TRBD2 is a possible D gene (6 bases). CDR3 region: CASSLVGRDPAYEQYF. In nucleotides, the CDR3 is TGTGCCAGCAGCTTGGTGGGGCGGGACCCCGCCTACGAGCAGTACTTC. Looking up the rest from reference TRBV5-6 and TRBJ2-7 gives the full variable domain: DAGVTQSPTHLIKTRGQQVTLRCSPKSGHDTVSWYQQALGQGPQFIFQYYEEEERQRGNFPDRFSGHQFPNYSSELNVNALLLGDSALYLCASSLVGRDPAYEQYFGPGTRLTVT.